These T cell receptor beta chains were read from a single sample in a study of shared clonotypes between healthy human individuals. Produced via immunoSEQ multiplex PCR; TCRdb's table is partial and in-frame only. The sample records approximately 600,000 clones, roughly 95% being singletons. What was sequenced was naive CD8+ T cells sorted from blood. All receptors derive from a woman aged 25 to 39 in good health. Both conserved end residues are part of each CDR3. Fields, in order: V gene, D gene, clone size, J gene, CDR3 length, CDR3 DNA, CDR3 protein. D genes are given only for firm matches. Expanded clones are given a class, and other clones once, few, many or no size at all.

>TRBV19|-|-|TRBJ1-1|15
TGTGCCAGTAGTCCCCCGACAGCGCTGAACACTGAAGCTTTCTTT
CASSPPTALNTEAFF
>TRBV18|-|-|TRBJ1-5|14
TGTGCCAGCTCACCCGCCTATGTTAATCAGCCCCAGCATTTT
CASSPAYVNQPQHF
>TRBV5-6|TRBD2|-|TRBJ2-3|17
TGTGCCAGCAGCTTTAATTTGGCTAGCGGGGACACAGATACGCAGTATTTT
CASSFNLASGDTDTQYF
>TRBV25-1|-|-|TRBJ2-5|11
TGTGCCAGCAGTGTCCAAGAGACCCAGTACTTC
CASSVQETQYF
>TRBV7-9|-|-|TRBJ2-1|17
TGTGCCAGCAGCTCATCCTCACAGGTAATGACCTACAATGAGCAGTTCTTC
CASSSSSQVMTYNEQFF
>TRBV7-6|-|-|TRBJ2-1|16
TGTGCCAGCAGCGGAAAAGACCACGGGAACTACAATGAGCAGTTCTTC
CASSGKDHGNYNEQFF
>TRBV4-1|-|once|TRBJ2-1|14
TGCGCCAGCACCGGGGACTCACTATACAATGAGCAGTTCTTC
CASTGDSLYNEQFF
>TRBV11-2|-|-|TRBJ2-7|15
TGTGCCAGCAGCTTAGGGTGGGGTGCTTCGGCCGAGCAGTACTTC
CASSLGWGASAEQYF
>TRBV28|TRBD1|-|TRBJ1-5|16
TGTGCCAGCAGTTTTGTCACAGGGGAGCGGAATCAGCCCCAGCATTTT
CASSFVTGERNQPQHF
>TRBV9|-|-|TRBJ1-2|15
TGTGCCAGCAGCGCCGGCTACGATAGACGGGGGGGCTACACCTTC
CASSAGYDRRGGYTF
>TRBV28|-|-|TRBJ1-6|13
TGTGCCAGCACCTGGCAATATAATTCACCCCTCCACTTT
CASTWQYNSPLHF
>TRBV4-1|-|-|TRBJ2-7|15
TGCGCCAGCAGCCAAGAGTGGCTAGCTAACTACGAGCAGTACTTC
CASSQEWLANYEQYF
>TRBV9|-|-|TRBJ2-3|13
TGTACCAGCAGCGTAGTGGGCACAGATACGCAGTATTTT
CTSSVVGTDTQYF
>TRBV5-6|-|once|TRBJ2-3|15
TGTGCCAGCAGCTTTCGGGACGGCCGTGCAGATACGCAGTATTTT
CASSFRDGRADTQYF
>TRBV6-5|TRBD1|-|TRBJ2-2|15
TGTGCCAGCAGTGGACAGGGTTCGGGCACCGGGGAGCTGTTTTTT
CASSGQGSGTGELFF
>TRBV29-1|TRBD1|-|TRBJ2-5|13
TGCAGCGTTGTGGGACAGGGGCTTGAGACCCAGTACTTC
CSVVGQGLETQYF
>TRBV18|TRBD1|-|TRBJ1-1|15
TGTGCCAGCTCACCGGCAGGGGGAGGAAACACTGAAGCTTTCTTT
CASSPAGGGNTEAFF
>TRBV7-7|-|-|TRBJ1-5|15
TGTGCCAGCAGCGAGCGACTCGGGGGCAATCAGCCCCAGCATTTT
CASSERLGGNQPQHF
>TRBV7-8|-|once|TRBJ1-5|15
TGTGCCAGCAGCTTAGAATGGCTGAGAGGGCAGCCCCAGCATTTT
CASSLEWLRGQPQHF
>TRBV4-1|-|-|TRBJ2-3|14
TGCGCCAGCAGCCAAGACTCGGGCACTAGCACGCAGTATTTT
CASSQDSGTSTQYF
>TRBV5-6|-|-|TRBJ2-5|12
TGTGCCAGCAGCTTCCAGGGTCGGGCCCCGTACTTC
CASSFQGRAPYF
>TRBV29-1|TRBD2|-|TRBJ2-3|14
TGCAGCGTTGAGTGGCGGGAGACCACAGATACGCAGTATTTT
CSVEWRETTDTQYF
>TRBV27|-|-|TRBJ2-5|13
TGTGCCAGCAGTTGGGGGCAGAGCTATGGCCAGTACTTC
CASSWGQSYGQYF
>TRBV7-8|TRBD1|-|TRBJ2-7|13
TGTGCCAGCAGCTCCGGGGACAGAGACGAGCAGTACTTC
CASSSGDRDEQYF
>TRBV27|TRBD2|-|TRBJ2-7|15
TGTGCCAGCAGTTTGGGACTAGCGGGTGCCTACGAGCAGTACTTC
CASSLGLAGAYEQYF
>TRBV7-8|-|-|TRBJ2-7|13
TGTGCCAGCAGCCAACTCGTAGGTCACGAGCAGTACTTC
CASSQLVGHEQYF
>TRBV30|TRBD1|-|TRBJ2-2|15
TGTGCCTGGACCGGGACAGGAGCCAACACCGGGGAGCTGTTTTTT
CAWTGTGANTGELFF
>TRBV6-5|-|few|TRBJ1-2|16
TGTGCCAGCAGTTACTCGAGGTTCGGCGGGTGGAGTGGCTACACCTTC
CASSYSRFGGWSGYTF
>TRBV19|-|once|TRBJ2-5|16
TGTGCCAGTAGTATAGGAACAGGTCCCCCAGGAGAGACCCAGTACTTC
CASSIGTGPPGETQYF
>TRBV28|TRBD1|-|TRBJ2-1|15
TGTGCCAGCGGTGGGCAGGGGGCGAGGAACAATGAGCAGTTCTTC
CASGGQGARNNEQFF
>TRBV19|TRBD2|-|TRBJ2-2|13
TGTGCCGGAAGCGGGAGGCTTGACGGGGAGCTGTTTTTT
CAGSGRLDGELFF
>TRBV5-8|TRBD1|-|TRBJ2-1|16
TGTGCCAGCAGTTCGTGGACAGGGGGCATCAACAATGAGCAGTTCTTC
CASSSWTGGINNEQFF
>TRBV4-1|-|-|TRBJ1-5|16
TGCGCCAGCAGCCACCCAGGGGCAGGGCTGAGTCAGCCCCAGCATTTT
CASSHPGAGLSQPQHF
>TRBV5-1|-|-|TRBJ2-7|15
TGCGCCAGCAGATCCACCCCTAGCGTAGTATACGAGCAGTACTTC
CASRSTPSVVYEQYF
>TRBV4-2|-|-|TRBJ2-7|14
TGTGCCAGCAGCCACGAGGCCACGAGCTACGAGCAGTACTTC
CASSHEATSYEQYF
>TRBV28|TRBD2|-|TRBJ2-7|15
TGTGCCAGCATCCAACCGTCCGGGACTAGCTACGAGCAGTACTTC
CASIQPSGTSYEQYF
>TRBV28|-|-|TRBJ1-5|14
TGTGCCAGCAGTTTCGGTGTTTCAGGGGAGCCCCAGCATTTT
CASSFGVSGEPQHF